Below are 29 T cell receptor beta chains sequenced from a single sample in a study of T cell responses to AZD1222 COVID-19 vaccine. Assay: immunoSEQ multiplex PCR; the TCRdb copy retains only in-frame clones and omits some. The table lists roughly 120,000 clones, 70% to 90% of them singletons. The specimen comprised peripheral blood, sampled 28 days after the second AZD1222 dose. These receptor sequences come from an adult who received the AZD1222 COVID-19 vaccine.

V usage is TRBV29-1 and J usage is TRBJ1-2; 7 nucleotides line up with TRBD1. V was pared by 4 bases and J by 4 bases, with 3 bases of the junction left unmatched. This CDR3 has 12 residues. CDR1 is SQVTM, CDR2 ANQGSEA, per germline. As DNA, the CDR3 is TGCAGCGTTGCGGGACAGCCCTATGGCTACACCTTC. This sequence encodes CSVAGQPYGYTF.

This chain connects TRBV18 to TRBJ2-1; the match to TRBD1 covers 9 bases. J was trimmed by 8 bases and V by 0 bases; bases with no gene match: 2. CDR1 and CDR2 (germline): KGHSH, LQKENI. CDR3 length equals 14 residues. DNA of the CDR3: TGTGCCAGCTCACCACCTACAGGGGGCGATGAGCAGTTCTTC. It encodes CASSPPTGGDEQFF.

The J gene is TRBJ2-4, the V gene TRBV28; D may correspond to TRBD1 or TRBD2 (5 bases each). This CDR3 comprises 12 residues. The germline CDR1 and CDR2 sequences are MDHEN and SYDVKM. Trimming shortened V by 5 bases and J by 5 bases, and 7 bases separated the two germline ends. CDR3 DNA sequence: TGTGCCAGCAGTCCGGGACAAAACATTCAGTACTTC. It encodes CASSPGQNIQYF.

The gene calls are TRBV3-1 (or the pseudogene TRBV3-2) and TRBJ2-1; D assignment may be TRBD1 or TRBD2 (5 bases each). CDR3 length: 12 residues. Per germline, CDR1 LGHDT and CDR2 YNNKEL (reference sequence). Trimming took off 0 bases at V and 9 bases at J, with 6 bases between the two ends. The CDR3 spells CASSQEGTEQFF. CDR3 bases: TGTGCCAGCAGCCAAGAGGGGACTGAGCAGTTCTTC.

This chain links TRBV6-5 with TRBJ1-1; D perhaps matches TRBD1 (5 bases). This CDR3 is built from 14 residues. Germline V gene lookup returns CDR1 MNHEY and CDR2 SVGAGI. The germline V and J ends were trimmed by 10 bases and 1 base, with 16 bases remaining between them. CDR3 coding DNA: TGTGCCACATACGGCAGGGCAAGGAACACTGAAGCTTTCTTT. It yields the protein CATYGRARNTEAFF.

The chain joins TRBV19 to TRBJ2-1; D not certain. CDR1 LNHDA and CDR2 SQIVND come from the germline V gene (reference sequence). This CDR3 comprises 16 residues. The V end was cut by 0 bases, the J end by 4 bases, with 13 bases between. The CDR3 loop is CASSIDRARAYNEQFF. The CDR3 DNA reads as TGTGCCAGTAGTATAGACCGGGCTCGGGCATACAATGAGCAGTTCTTC.

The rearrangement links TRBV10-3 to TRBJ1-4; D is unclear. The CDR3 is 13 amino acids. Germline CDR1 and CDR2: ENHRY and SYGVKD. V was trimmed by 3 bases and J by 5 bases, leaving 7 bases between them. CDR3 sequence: CAISDGWNEKLFF. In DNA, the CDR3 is TGTGCCATCAGTGATGGGTGGAATGAAAAACTGTTTTTT.

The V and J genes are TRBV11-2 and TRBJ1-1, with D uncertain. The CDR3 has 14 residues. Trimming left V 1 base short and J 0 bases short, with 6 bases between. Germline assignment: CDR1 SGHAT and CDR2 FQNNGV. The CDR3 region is CASSLGPMNTEAFF. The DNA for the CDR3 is TGTGCCAGCAGCTTAGGACCGATGAACACTGAAGCTTTCTTT.

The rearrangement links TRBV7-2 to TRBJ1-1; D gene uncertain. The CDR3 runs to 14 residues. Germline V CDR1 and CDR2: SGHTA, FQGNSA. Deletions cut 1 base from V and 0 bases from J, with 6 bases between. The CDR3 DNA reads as TGTGCCAGCAGCTTAGGCGGTATGAACACTGAAGCTTTCTTT. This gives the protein CASSLGGMNTEAFF.

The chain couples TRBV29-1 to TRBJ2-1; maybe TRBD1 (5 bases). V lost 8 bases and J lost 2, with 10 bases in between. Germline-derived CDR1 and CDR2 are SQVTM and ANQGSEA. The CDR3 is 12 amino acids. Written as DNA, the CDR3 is TGCAGCAAGGCAGGGCCCTACAATGAGCAGTTCTTC. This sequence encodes CSKAGPYNEQFF.

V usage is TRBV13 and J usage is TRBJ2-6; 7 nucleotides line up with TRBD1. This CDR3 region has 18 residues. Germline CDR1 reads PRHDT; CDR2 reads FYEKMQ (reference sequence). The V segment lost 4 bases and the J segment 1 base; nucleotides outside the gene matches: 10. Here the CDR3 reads CASSSLTGYSSGANVLTF. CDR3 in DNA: TGTGCCAGCAGCTCATTGACAGGGTATTCTTCTGGGGCCAACGTCCTGACTTTC.

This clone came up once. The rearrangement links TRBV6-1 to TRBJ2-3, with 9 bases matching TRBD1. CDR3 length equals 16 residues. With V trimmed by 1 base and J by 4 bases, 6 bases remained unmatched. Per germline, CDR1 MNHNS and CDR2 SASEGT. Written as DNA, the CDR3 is TGTGCCAGCAGTGAAGATACAGGGGGCTTGGCAGATACGCAGTATTTT. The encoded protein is CASSEDTGGLADTQYF.

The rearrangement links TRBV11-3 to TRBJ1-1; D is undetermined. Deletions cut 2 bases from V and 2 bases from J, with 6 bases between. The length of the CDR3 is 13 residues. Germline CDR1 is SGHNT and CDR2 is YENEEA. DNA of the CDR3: TGTGCCAGCAGCTTAACATTTAACACTGAAGCTTTCTTT. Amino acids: CASSLTFNTEAFF.

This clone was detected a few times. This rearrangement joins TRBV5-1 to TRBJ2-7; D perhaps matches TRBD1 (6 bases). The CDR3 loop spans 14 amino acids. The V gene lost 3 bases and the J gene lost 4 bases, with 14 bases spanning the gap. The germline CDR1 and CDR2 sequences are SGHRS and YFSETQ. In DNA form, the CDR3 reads TGCGCCAGCAGCTATGGCTCAGGGGAATACGAGCAGTACTTC. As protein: CASSYGSGEYEQYF.

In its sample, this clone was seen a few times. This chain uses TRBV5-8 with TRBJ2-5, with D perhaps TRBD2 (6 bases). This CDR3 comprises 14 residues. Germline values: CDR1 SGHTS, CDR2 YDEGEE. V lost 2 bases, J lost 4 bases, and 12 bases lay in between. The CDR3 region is CASSFPSEGETQYF. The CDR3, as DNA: TGTGCCAGCAGCTTTCCTAGCGAAGGAGAGACCCAGTACTTC. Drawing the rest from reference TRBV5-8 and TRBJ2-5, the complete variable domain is EAGVTQSPTHLIKTRGQQATLRCSPISGHTSVYWYQQALGLGLQFLLWYDEGEERNRGNFPPRFSGRQFPNYSSELNVNALELEDSALYLCASSFPSEGETQYFGPGTRLLVL.

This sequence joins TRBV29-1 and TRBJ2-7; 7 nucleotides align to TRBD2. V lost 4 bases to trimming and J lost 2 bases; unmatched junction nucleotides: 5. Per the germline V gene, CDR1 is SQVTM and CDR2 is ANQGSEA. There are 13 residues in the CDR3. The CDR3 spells CSVVASGAYEQYF. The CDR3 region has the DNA TGCAGCGTTGTGGCTAGCGGTGCCTACGAGCAGTACTTC.

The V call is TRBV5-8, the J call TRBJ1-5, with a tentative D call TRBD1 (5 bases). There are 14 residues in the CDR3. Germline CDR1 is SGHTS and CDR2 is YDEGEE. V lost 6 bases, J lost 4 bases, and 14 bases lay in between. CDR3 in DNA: TGTGCCAGCACTCGACGGGGGAGGAATCAGCCCCAGCATTTT. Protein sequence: CASTRRGRNQPQHF.

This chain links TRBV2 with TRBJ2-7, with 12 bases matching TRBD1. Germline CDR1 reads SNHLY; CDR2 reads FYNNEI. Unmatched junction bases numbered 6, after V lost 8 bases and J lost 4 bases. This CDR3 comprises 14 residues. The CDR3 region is CASGRDRGLYEQYF. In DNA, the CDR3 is TGTGCCAGCGGACGGGACAGGGGGCTTTACGAGCAGTACTTC.

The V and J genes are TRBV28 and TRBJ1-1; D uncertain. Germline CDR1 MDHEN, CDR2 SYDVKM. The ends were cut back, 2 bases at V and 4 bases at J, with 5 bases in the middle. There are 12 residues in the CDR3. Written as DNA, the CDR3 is TGTGCCAGCAGTTTAATTGGCACTGAAGCTTTCTTT. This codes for CASSLIGTEAFF. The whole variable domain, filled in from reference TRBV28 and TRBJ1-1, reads DVKVTQSSRYLVKRTGEKVFLECVQDMDHENMFWYRQDPGLGLRLIYFSYDVKMKEKGDIPEGYSVSREKKERFSLILESASTNQTSMYLCASSLIGTEAFFGQGTRLTVV.

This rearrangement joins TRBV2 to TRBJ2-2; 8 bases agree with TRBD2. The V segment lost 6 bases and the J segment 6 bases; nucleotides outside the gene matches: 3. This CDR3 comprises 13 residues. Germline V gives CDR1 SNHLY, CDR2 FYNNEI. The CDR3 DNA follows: TGTGCCAGCAGACCGGGACTAGCCGGGGAGCTGTTTTTT. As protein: CASRPGLAGELFF.

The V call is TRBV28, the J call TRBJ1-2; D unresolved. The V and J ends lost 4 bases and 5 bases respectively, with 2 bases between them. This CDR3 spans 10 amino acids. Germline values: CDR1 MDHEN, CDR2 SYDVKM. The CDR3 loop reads CASSWYGYTF. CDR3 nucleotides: TGTGCCAGCAGTTGGTATGGCTACACCTTC.

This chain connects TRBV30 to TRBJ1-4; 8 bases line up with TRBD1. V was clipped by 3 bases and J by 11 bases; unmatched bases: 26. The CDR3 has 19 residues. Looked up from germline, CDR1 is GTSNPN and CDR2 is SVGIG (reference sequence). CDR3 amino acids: CAWRYSSWTEGQGYRKLFF. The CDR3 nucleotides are TGTGCCTGGAGGTACTCATCGTGGACCGAAGGACAGGGTTATAGGAAACTGTTTTTT.

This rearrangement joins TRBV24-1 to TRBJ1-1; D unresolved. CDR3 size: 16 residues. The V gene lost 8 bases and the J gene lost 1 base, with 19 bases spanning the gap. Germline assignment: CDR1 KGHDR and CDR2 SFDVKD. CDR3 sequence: CATTRPRVFSNTEAFF. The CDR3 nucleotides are TGTGCCACCACCCGCCCCCGGGTGTTTTCGAACACTGAAGCTTTCTTT.

CDR3 coding DNA: TGTGCCAGCAGTGACATAGGGCTGGGTGAGCAGTTCTTC. Translated: CASSDIGLGEQFF. The chain links TRBV6-4 to TRBJ2-1; D is unresolved. Trimming removed 2 bases from V and 9 bases from J, with 11 bases in between. In germline, CDR1 is MRHNA, CDR2 SNTAGT. The CDR3 is made up of 13 amino acids.

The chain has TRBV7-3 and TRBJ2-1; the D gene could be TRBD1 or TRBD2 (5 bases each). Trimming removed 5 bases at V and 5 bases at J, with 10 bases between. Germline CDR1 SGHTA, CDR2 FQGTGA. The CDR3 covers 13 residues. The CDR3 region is CASSQGVNNEQFF. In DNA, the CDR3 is TGTGCCAGCAGCCAGGGAGTCAACAATGAGCAGTTCTTC.

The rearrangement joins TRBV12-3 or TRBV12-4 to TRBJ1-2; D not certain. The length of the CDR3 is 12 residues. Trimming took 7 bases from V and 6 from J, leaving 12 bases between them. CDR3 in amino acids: CASTLRPNGYTF. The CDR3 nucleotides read TGTGCCAGCACCCTCAGACCCAATGGCTACACCTTC.

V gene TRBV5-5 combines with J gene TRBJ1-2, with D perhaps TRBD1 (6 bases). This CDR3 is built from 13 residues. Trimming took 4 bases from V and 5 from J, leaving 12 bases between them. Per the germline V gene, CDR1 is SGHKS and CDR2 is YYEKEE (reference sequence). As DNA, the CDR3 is TGTGCCAGCAGCCGGACCACAGGGTATGGCTACACCTTC. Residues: CASSRTTGYGYTF.

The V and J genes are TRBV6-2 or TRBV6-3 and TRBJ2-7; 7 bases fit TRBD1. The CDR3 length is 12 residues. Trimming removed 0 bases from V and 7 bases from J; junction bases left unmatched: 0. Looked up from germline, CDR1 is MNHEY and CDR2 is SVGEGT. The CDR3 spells CASSYSTGEQYF. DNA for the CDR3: TGTGCCAGCAGTTACTCGACAGGGGAGCAGTACTTC.

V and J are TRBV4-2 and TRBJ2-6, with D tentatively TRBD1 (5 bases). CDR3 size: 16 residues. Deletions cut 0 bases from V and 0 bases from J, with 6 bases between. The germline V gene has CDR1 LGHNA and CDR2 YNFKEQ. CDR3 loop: CASSQDDSSGANVLTF. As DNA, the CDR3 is TGTGCCAGCAGCCAAGATGACAGCTCTGGGGCCAACGTCCTGACTTTC.